This entry is about one T cell receptor (beta chain). Only in-frame clones appear in the TCRdb table, and some are missing; sequencing was by immunoSEQ multiplex PCR. The top ten hold about 1.5% of the sample, which has over a million clones, around 76% seen once. The data were obtained in a study of shared clonotypes between healthy human individuals. Across the study: Sampling drew on donors who were a couple of women and three men aged 18 to 49.

This TCR was recovered from a man younger than 35 in good health. What was sequenced was memory CD4+ T cells sorted from blood. Subset noted: CD45RA-negative fraction.

The chain's CDR3 is CSVDGDAGYEQYF. CDR3 bases: TGCAGCGTTGATGGGGACGCAGGTTACGAGCAGTACTTC. The chain joins TRBV29-1 to TRBJ2-7; the D call may be TRBD1 or TRBD2 (5 bases each). The germline V gene encodes CDR1 SQVTM and CDR2 ANQGSEA. This CDR3 comprises 13 residues. Trimming removed 3 bases at V and 4 bases at J, with 13 bases between.